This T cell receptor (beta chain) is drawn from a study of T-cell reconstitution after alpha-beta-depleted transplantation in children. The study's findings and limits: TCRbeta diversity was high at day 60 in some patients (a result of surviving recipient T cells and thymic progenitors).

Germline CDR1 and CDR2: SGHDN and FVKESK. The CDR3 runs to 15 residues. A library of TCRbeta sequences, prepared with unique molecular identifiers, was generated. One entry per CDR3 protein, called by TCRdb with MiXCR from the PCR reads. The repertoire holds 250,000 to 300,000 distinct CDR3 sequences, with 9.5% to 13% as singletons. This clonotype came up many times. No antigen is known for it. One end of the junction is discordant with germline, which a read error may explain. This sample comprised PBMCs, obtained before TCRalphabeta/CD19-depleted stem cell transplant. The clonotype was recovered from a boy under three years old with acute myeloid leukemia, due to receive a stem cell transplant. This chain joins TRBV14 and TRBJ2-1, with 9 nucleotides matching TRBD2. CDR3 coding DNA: TGTGCCAGCAGCCGTAGGCGGGAGGGCCCCAATGGGCAGTTCTTC. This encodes CASSRRREGPNGQFF.